This T cell receptor beta chain was sequenced in a study of OX40 agonist ivuxolimab in advanced cancers. Germline values: CDR1 KGHSH, CDR2 LQKENI. CDR3 length equals 14 residues. Trimming left V 0 bases short and J 1 base short, with 6 bases between. Study results and caveats: Individuals who were partial responders at 0.1-3.0 mg/kg had clonal expansion that ranked among the lowest. Expanded clones tended on average to be more numerous among CD8+ T cells than CD4+.

As concerns this clone: Antigen: not known.

Some clones are missing from TCRdb's copy, which holds only in-frame ones; the method was immunoSEQ multiplex PCR. The sample holds approximately 100,000 clones, 70% to 90% seen once. Excluded were patients having autoimmune disease history or systemic immunosuppression. The source is an adult with an advanced solid tumor such as melanoma, head and neck, liver or kidney cancer. Sequenced here: CD4+ or CD8+ T cells sorted from blood, sampled in a trial of the OX40 agonist ivuxolimab. The chain is built from TRBV18 and TRBJ1-1, with D unclear. CDR3: CASSPPGPNTEAFF. The DNA for the CDR3 is TGTGCCAGCTCACCACCGGGCCCGAACACTGAAGCTTTCTTT. The full variable domain, completed using reference TRBV18 and TRBJ1-1, is NAGVMQNPRHLVRRRGQEARLRCSPMKGHSHVYWYRQLPEEGLKFMVYLQKENIIDESGMPKERFSAEFPKEGPSILRIQQVVRGDSAAYFCASSPPGPNTEAFFGQGTRLTVV.